What follows are 20 T cell receptor beta chains derived from one specimen sequenced in a study of T-cell memory formation after mild COVID-19. From the 5' RACE reads, TCRdb called clonotypes with MiXCR, one entry per CDR3 protein. The data hold about 130,000 distinct CDR3 sequences, with about 17% observed a single time. The sample was PBMCs or a T cell subset sorted from them (not recorded which). These receptors were collected from a man aged 18 to 29 who had mild COVID-19 (a few samples of this study predate the infection). Cell type and time point are not known.

This clonotype was recorded at least ten times. This chain connects TRBV12-3 or TRBV12-4 to TRBJ2-7; the match to TRBD1 covers 7 bases. V lost 5 bases, J lost 3 bases, and 7 bases stayed unmatched. The CDR3 contains 14 residues. The CDR3 DNA sequence: TGTGCCAGCAGTCGACGGACAGGAAGCTACGAGCAGTACTTC. Residues: CASSRRTGSYEQYF.

V and J are TRBV11-2 and TRBJ1-1; 7 bases match TRBD1. Germline values: CDR1 SGHAT, CDR2 FQNNGV. Trimming at V came to 2 bases and at J to 4 bases, leaving 10 bases not matched to a gene. The CDR3 loop spans 16 amino acids. CDR3 DNA: TGTGCCAGCAGCTTATCTCAAGGGGGCATCGGCACTGAAGCTTTCTTT. Translation gives CASSLSQGGIGTEAFF. Drawing the rest from reference TRBV11-2 and TRBJ1-1, the complete variable domain is EAGVAQSPRYKIIEKRQSVAFWCNPISGHATLYWYQQILGQGPKLLIQFQNNGVVDDSQLPKDRFSAERLKGVDSTLKIQPAKLEDSAVYLCASSLSQGGIGTEAFFGQGTRLTVV.

This clonotype has a handful of counts. V gene TRBV12-3 or TRBV12-4 combines with J gene TRBJ1-5, with a weak D call TRBD1 (5 bases). V gave up 2 bases and J gave up 6 bases, with 8 bases separating them. This CDR3 is 13 amino acids long. CDR3 DNA sequence: TGTGCCAGCAGTTTACAAGGGACTCAGCCCCAGCATTTT. Translated: CASSLQGTQPQHF.

The table lists this clonotype with many counts. The chain uses TRBV5-4 and TRBJ2-5; unclear D gene. Germline lookup yields CDR1 SGHNT and CDR2 YYREEE (reference sequence). The CDR3 sequence is 15 residues long. Deletions cut 2 bases from V and 1 base from J, with 12 bases between. In DNA, the CDR3 is TGTGCCAGCAGCTTCACAAGCCGCCCCCAAGAGACCCAGTACTTC. It is translated as CASSFTSRPQETQYF. Full variable domain (rest looked up from reference TRBV5-4 and TRBJ2-5): ETGVTQSPTHLIKTRGQQVTLRCSSQSGHNTVSWYQQALGQGPQFIFQYYREEENGRGNFPPRFSGLQFPNYSSELNVNALELDDSALYLCASSFTSRPQETQYFGPGTRLLVL.

There are many counts of this clonotype. The rearrangement links TRBV11-2 to TRBJ2-7; TRBD1 matches 11 bases. Trimming removed 5 bases from V and 0 bases from J; junction bases left unmatched: 9. Germline V gives CDR1 SGHAT, CDR2 FQNNGV. The CDR3 is 17 amino acids. The CDR3 DNA is TGTGCCAGCAGCCCCGGGACAGGGGGTCAGAGCTCCTACGAGCAGTACGTC. It encodes CASSPGTGGQSSYEQYV.

The table lists this clonotype with a few counts. The chain recombines TRBV18 with TRBJ1-3, with unresolved D. Trimming stripped 1 base from V and 4 bases from J, with 14 bases between. The CDR3 totals 16 residues. Germline-derived CDR1 and CDR2 are KGHSH and LQKENI. In DNA form, the CDR3 reads TGTGCCAGCTCACCACGTCTGGAAAGTACCGGAAACACCATATATTTT. It codes for CASSPRLESTGNTIYF.

This clonotype was recorded a few times. The CDR3 nucleotides read TGCGCCAGCAGCCTTCGAGCGGGGGGAACCTACAATGAGCAGTTCTTC. This sequence encodes CASSLRAGGTYNEQFF. V and J are TRBV4-1 and TRBJ2-1, with 9 bases aligning to TRBD2. The CDR3 covers 16 residues. CDR1 is MGHRA, CDR2 YSYEKL, per germline. The V segment lost 4 bases and the J segment 2 bases; nucleotides outside the gene matches: 6.

This clonotype was detected only a few times. The chain employs TRBV7-2 and TRBJ2-3; TRBD2 aligns across 9 bases. Germline CDR1 SGHTA, CDR2 FQGNSA. This CDR3 is built from 17 residues. V gave up 5 bases and J gave up 0 bases; unmatched junction bases: 9. DNA of the CDR3: TGTGCCAGCAGCATGCGGAGACTAGCGGCTAGCACAGATACGCAGTATTTT. Translation gives CASSMRRLAASTDTQYF.

The J gene is TRBJ1-1, the V gene TRBV25-1; TRBD1 is a possible D gene (6 bases). Germline-derived CDR1 and CDR2 are MGHDK and SYGVNS. Trimming shortened V by 6 bases and J by 10 bases, and 15 bases separated the two germline ends. The CDR3 is 12 residues long. This chain's CDR3 is CASRQGFGGAFF. In nucleotides, the CDR3 is TGTGCCAGCAGACAGGGTTTTGGGGGAGCTTTCTTT.

This clonotype was found a few times. The chain uses TRBV6-5 and TRBJ1-4; D not certain. V lost 2 bases and J lost 7, with 5 bases in between. The germline V gene encodes CDR1 MNHEY and CDR2 SVGAGI. CDR3 length: 12 residues. The CDR3 DNA sequence: TGTGCCAGCAGTTACACGGGTGAAAAACTGTTTTTT. The encoded protein is CASSYTGEKLFF.

This clonotype was seen ten or more times. The chain links TRBV20-1 to TRBJ2-1; the D gene could be TRBD1 or TRBD2 (5 bases each). V dropped 2 bases and J dropped 4 bases, with 12 bases sitting between them. Germline CDR1 DFQATT, CDR2 SNEGSKA (reference sequence). The CDR3 length is 14 residues. CDR3 region: CSARKVGGYNEQFF. The CDR3 DNA reads as TGCAGTGCTAGAAAGGTTGGGGGATACAATGAGCAGTTCTTC.

The chain uses TRBV20-1 and TRBJ1-2; D is undetermined. The germline V and J ends were trimmed by 0 bases and 5 bases, with 10 bases remaining between them. This CDR3 comprises 13 residues. Germline CDR1 and CDR2: DFQATT and SNEGSKA (reference sequence). The DNA for the CDR3 is TGCAGTGCTAGAGATCAGGCGGCTTATGGCTACACCTTC. It is translated as CSARDQAAYGYTF.

V and J are TRBV5-6 and TRBJ1-2; 9 bases fit TRBD1. Unmatched junction bases numbered 6, after V lost 4 bases and J lost 5 bases. CDR3 length: 14 amino acids. Germline loops: CDR1 SGHDT, CDR2 YYEEEE. This CDR3 is CASSTGTGKYGYTF. The CDR3 coding sequence is TGTGCCAGCAGCACCGGGACAGGGAAATATGGCTACACCTTC.

This clonotype has just a few counts. V usage is TRBV7-2 and J usage is TRBJ2-2, with 7 bases fitting TRBD1. This CDR3 comprises 14 residues. From germline, CDR1 is SGHTA and CDR2 FQGNSA. The trim removed 4 bases at V and 3 bases at J, leaving 2 bases unmatched. DNA of the CDR3: TGTGCCAGCAGCTCGGGACAGTACACCGGGGAGCTGTTTTTT. Its protein product is CASSSGQYTGELFF.

This clonotype was seen only a few times. V usage is TRBV29-1 and J usage is TRBJ1-2, with TRBD1 as a possible D gene (5 bases). Germline CDR1 reads SQVTM; CDR2 reads ANQGSEA. Trimming pared 7 bases from V and 2 bases from J, leaving 11 bases between. The CDR3 length is 12 residues. CDR3 nucleotides: TGCAGCGCTGGGGACCAGAACTATGGCTACACCTTC. It encodes CSAGDQNYGYTF.

This chain connects TRBV18 to TRBJ2-7; D is possibly TRBD2 (6 bases). V dropped 2 bases and J dropped 7 bases, with 12 bases sitting between them. Per germline, CDR1 KGHSH and CDR2 LQKENI. CDR3 length: 13 residues. CDR3 loop: CASSPNDRGEQYF. The CDR3 DNA reads TGTGCCAGCTCACCAAATGACCGGGGGGAGCAGTACTTC.

The rearrangement links TRBV4-3 to TRBJ2-2; 7 nucleotides line up with TRBD1. V shed 4 bases, J shed 9 bases, and the junction held 5 bases outside the gene matches. The CDR3 spans 13 residues. Germline V lookup: CDR1 LGHNA, CDR2 YSLEER. CDR3 region: CASSRQGNRELFF. The CDR3 DNA sequence: TGCGCCAGCAGCCGACAGGGCAACCGGGAGCTGTTTTTT.

This clonotype was recorded a few times. The chain combines TRBV4-1 with TRBJ2-2; unclear D gene. V shed 0 bases and J shed 6 bases, with 11 bases lying between them. Germline V CDR1 and CDR2: MGHRA, YSYEKL. CDR3 size: 15 residues. In DNA, the CDR3 is TGCGCCAGCAGCCAAGAGGTGCCGATCCCCGGGGAGCTGTTTTTT. Translating it yields CASSQEVPIPGELFF.

The chain is built from TRBV2 and TRBJ2-5; maybe TRBD1 (5 bases). The germline CDR1 and CDR2 sequences are SNHLY and FYNNEI. This CDR3 is 15 amino acids long. Trimming took 4 bases from V and 4 from J, leaving 16 bases between them. The CDR3 sequence is CASSAQGGVGETQYF. CDR3 coding DNA: TGTGCCAGCAGTGCCCAGGGTGGAGTAGGAGAGACCCAGTACTTC.

This clonotype was recorded at least ten times. The chain recombines TRBV29-1 with TRBJ2-3, with D tentatively TRBD2 (5 bases). V lost 6 bases and J 2 bases, leaving 12 bases between the germline ends. Germline assignment: CDR1 SQVTM and CDR2 ANQGSEA. The CDR3 sequence is 13 residues long. The CDR3 loop reads CSVLGPDTDTQYF. The DNA for the CDR3 is TGCAGCGTACTAGGGCCGGACACAGATACGCAGTATTTT.